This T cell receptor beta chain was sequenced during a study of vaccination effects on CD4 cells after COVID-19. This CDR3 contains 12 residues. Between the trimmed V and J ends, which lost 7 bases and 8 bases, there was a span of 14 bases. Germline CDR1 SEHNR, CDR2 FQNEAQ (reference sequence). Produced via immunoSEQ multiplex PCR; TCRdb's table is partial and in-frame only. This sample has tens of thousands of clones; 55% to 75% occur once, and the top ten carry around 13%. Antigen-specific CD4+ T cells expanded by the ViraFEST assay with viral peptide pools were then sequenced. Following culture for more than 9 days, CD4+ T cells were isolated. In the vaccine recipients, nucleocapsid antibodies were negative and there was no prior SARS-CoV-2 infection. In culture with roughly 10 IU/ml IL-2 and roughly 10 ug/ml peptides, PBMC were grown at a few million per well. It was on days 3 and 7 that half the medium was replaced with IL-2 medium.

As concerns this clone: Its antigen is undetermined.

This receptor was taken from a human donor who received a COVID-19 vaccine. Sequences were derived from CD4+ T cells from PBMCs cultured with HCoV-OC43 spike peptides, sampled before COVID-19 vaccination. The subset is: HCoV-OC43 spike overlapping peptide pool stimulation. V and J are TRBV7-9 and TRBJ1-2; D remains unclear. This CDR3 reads CASNGRRGGYTF. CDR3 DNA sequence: TGTGCCAGCAACGGACGACGGGGAGGCTACACCTTC.